This T cell receptor (beta chain) came from a study of blood T cell repertoires in COVID-19. The V and J ends lost 5 bases and 0 bases respectively, with 11 bases between them. CDR1 and CDR2 (germline): SGHAT, FQNNGV. The CDR3 is 15 amino acids. Generated by immunoSEQ multiplex PCR, the TCRdb table keeps only in-frame clones and is missing some. Counted here are some 200,000 clones, roughly 89% occurring once; the ten biggest clones make up about 4%. Participants came from some 23 US areas, aged roughly 18 to 89 years. Participants' reported clinical history set cohort assignment. This clone was detected once.

Material: PBMCs or T cells enriched from blood (not recorded which). This sequence was found in a woman in her forties with acute COVID-19. The V gene is TRBV11-2, the J gene TRBJ1-3; the D is unclear. The CDR3 here is CASSPPGSSGNTIYF. DNA of the CDR3: TGTGCCAGCAGCCCGCCCGGGAGCTCTGGAAACACCATATATTTT.